Presented here are 15 T cell receptor beta chains from one specimen sequenced in a study of T cell responses to AZD1222 COVID-19 vaccine. Here immunoSEQ multiplex PCR was the method, and the copy in TCRdb shows in-frame clones only, minus some. The data hold 45,000 to 60,000 clones, with nearly 90% observed a single time. Sequences were derived from peripheral blood, sampled on day 0 of AZD1222 vaccination. The receptors were sampled from an adult in good health.

The V call is TRBV11-2, the J call TRBJ2-7; 9 bases match TRBD2. Germline CDR1 is SGHAT and CDR2 is FQNNGV. J gave up 5 bases and V 4 bases, and 3 bases lay outside the gene matches. This CDR3 has 13 residues. CDR3 loop: CASSYVAGDEQYF. The CDR3 nucleotides read TGTGCCAGCAGCTACGTAGCGGGGGACGAGCAGTACTTC. Full variable domain (outside the CDR3, taken from reference TRBV11-2 and TRBJ2-7): EAGVAQSPRYKIIEKRQSVAFWCNPISGHATLYWYQQILGQGPKLLIQFQNNGVVDDSQLPKDRFSAERLKGVDSTLKIQPAKLEDSAVYLCASSYVAGDEQYFGPGTRLTVT.

The chain combines TRBV7-2 with TRBJ1-1; the match to TRBD1 covers 8 bases. There are 13 residues in the CDR3. Trimming cost V 0 bases and J 11 bases; bases outside gene matches: 5. Germline CDR1 SGHTA, CDR2 FQGNSA. DNA of the CDR3: TGTGCCAGCAGCTTAGCACTAGACAGGGGCGCTTTCTTT. Translation: CASSLALDRGAFF. Full variable domain (rest looked up from reference TRBV7-2 and TRBJ1-1): GAGVSQSPSNKVTEKGKDVELRCDPISGHTALYWYRQSLGQGLEFLIYFQGNSAPDKSGLPSDRFSAERTGGSVSTLTIQRTQQEDSAVYLCASSLALDRGAFFGQGTRLTVV.

The DNA of the CDR3 is TGTGCCAGCAGGGGAGGTTCCTCGAACACTGAAGCTTTCTTT. This encodes CASRGGSSNTEAFF. This chain links TRBV5-5 with TRBJ1-1; D unresolved. CDR3 length: 14 residues. The V gene's germline CDR1 is SGHKS and CDR2 YYEKEE (reference sequence). V was clipped by 5 bases and J by 1 base, with 12 bases between them.

The chain uses TRBV19 and TRBJ1-1; no reliable D call. There are 16 residues in the CDR3. Looked up from germline, CDR1 is LNHDA and CDR2 is SQIVND (reference sequence). V was clipped by 0 bases and J by 2 bases, with 13 bases between them. The CDR3 loop is CASSIDSVGSNTEAFF. CDR3 in DNA: TGTGCCAGTAGTATAGATAGTGTCGGGTCCAACACTGAAGCTTTCTTT.

The rearrangement joins TRBV4-1 to TRBJ1-1; D is ambiguous. The V and J ends lost 3 bases and 6 bases respectively, with 11 bases between them. This CDR3 comprises 13 residues. CDR1 is MGHRA and CDR2 is YSYEKL in the germline V gene. Written as DNA, the CDR3 is TGCGCCAGCAGCCATGTCGGAGATGCTGAAGCTTTCTTT. This sequence encodes CASSHVGDAEAFF.

The rearrangement joins TRBV3-1 (or the pseudogene TRBV3-2) to TRBJ1-6, with TRBD1 identical over 7 bases. The CDR3 extends over 13 amino acids. After removal of 0 bases from V and 12 bases from J, the junction contained 2 bases not matched to a gene. Germline CDR1 and CDR2: LGHDT and YNNKEL (reference sequence). The CDR3 nucleotides are TGTGCCAGCAGCCAAGAGTCAGGGGGACCCCTCCACTTT. Its translation: CASSQESGGPLHF.

This clone was picked up a small number of times. The rearrangement joins TRBV7-9 to TRBJ1-2; D gene unclear. This CDR3 region has 14 residues. CDR1 and CDR2 (germline): SEHNR, FQNEAQ (reference sequence). V lost 0 bases and J 4 bases, leaving 9 bases between the germline ends. The CDR3 here is CASSLASAPYGYTF. The CDR3 DNA is TGTGCCAGCAGCTTAGCGTCGGCCCCCTATGGCTACACCTTC.

The V call is TRBV18, the J call TRBJ2-5; 7 positions match TRBD1. CDR3 length: 14 amino acids. V lost 2 bases to trimming and J lost 2 bases; unmatched junction nucleotides: 2. Germline CDR1 and CDR2: KGHSH and LQKENI. CDR3: CASSPETGQETQYF. The CDR3 DNA is TGTGCCAGCTCACCAGAGACAGGGCAAGAGACCCAGTACTTC.

V is TRBV6-1 and J is TRBJ1-2; D unresolved. This CDR3 has 13 amino acids. Trimming left V 0 bases short and J 4 bases short, with 6 bases between. CDR1 is MNHNS and CDR2 is SASEGT in the germline V gene. Here the CDR3 reads CASSEAGGYGYTF. The CDR3 DNA sequence: TGTGCCAGCAGTGAAGCGGGCGGCTATGGCTACACCTTC.

The chain carries TRBV30 and TRBJ1-4; 7 bases are shared with TRBD1. CDR1 GTSNPN and CDR2 SVGIG come from the germline V gene (reference sequence). CDR3 size: 15 residues. J lost 10 bases, V lost 0 bases, and 11 bases had no gene match. CDR3 sequence: CAWSVRAGGDGKLFF. As DNA, the CDR3 is TGTGCCTGGAGTGTACGGGCAGGGGGAGACGGAAAACTGTTTTTT.

The V and J genes are TRBV19 and TRBJ1-5; D gene uncertain. The CDR3 has 12 amino acids. The V gene's germline CDR1 is LNHDA and CDR2 SQIVND (reference sequence). Trimming cost V 3 bases and J 6 bases, with 6 bases left between them. The CDR3 DNA sequence: TGTGCCAGTAGTATCGAACTTCAGCCCCAGCATTTT. It yields the protein CASSIELQPQHF.

V gene TRBV5-4 combines with J gene TRBJ2-7; D is ambiguous. V lost 3 bases and J 6 bases, leaving 7 bases between the germline ends. CDR3 length: 11 amino acids. The V gene's germline CDR1 is SGHNT and CDR2 YYREEE (reference sequence). The CDR3 spells CASSSFFEQYF. In DNA, the CDR3 is TGTGCCAGCAGCTCCTTTTTCGAGCAGTACTTC.

The chain recombines TRBV5-6 with TRBJ1-2; 7 bases match TRBD1. V was pared by 3 bases and J by 4 bases, with 15 bases of the junction left unmatched. Germline V gene lookup returns CDR1 SGHDT and CDR2 YYEEEE. This CDR3 is 17 amino acids long. In DNA form, the CDR3 reads TGTGCCAGCAGCTCTCTGATCACAGGGGAGCGGATCTATGGCTACACCTTC. It is translated as CASSSLITGERIYGYTF.

V is TRBV5-6 and J is TRBJ2-2; D uncertain. The V end was cut by 2 bases, the J end by 5 bases, with 16 bases between. This CDR3 has 16 residues. From germline, CDR1 is SGHDT and CDR2 YYEEEE. The CDR3 loop is CASSLSGQTFTGELFF. Written as DNA, the CDR3 is TGTGCCAGCAGCTTATCTGGCCAGACCTTTACCGGGGAGCTGTTTTTT. Full variable domain (remainder filled in from reference TRBV5-6 and TRBJ2-2): DAGVTQSPTHLIKTRGQQVTLRCSPKSGHDTVSWYQQALGQGPQFIFQYYEEEERQRGNFPDRFSGHQFPNYSSELNVNALLLGDSALYLCASSLSGQTFTGELFFGEGSRLTVL.

This chain uses TRBV7-9 with TRBJ1-1; D is unclear. From germline, CDR1 is SEHNR and CDR2 FQNEAQ (reference sequence). The CDR3 loop spans 13 amino acids. V lost 5 bases, J lost 9 bases, and 16 bases lay in between. CDR3 nucleotides: TGTGCCAGCAGCACCGATGGCCCTGGAAAAGCTTTCTTT. It translates to CASSTDGPGKAFF.